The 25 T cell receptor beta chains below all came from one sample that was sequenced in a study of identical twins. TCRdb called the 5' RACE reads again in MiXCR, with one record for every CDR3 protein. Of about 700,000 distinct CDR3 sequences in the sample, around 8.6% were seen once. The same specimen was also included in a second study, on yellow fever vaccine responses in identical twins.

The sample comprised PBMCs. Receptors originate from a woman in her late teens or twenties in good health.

The CDR3 sequence is CASSPGDSPNTGELFF. In DNA, the CDR3 is TGTGCCAGCAGCCCGGGGGACAGTCCCAACACCGGGGAGCTGTTTTTT. V is TRBV11-3 and J is TRBJ2-2, with D possibly being TRBD1 (7 bases). Germline V CDR1 and CDR2: SGHNT, YENEEA. The CDR3 length is 16 residues. Trimming pared 5 bases from V and 2 bases from J, leaving 15 bases between. Using reference TRBV11-3 and TRBJ2-2 for the parts outside the CDR3, the full variable domain is EAGVVQSPRYKIIEKKQPVAFWCNPISGHNTLYWYLQNLGQGPELLIRYENEEAVDDSQLPKDRFSAERLKGVDSTLKIQPAELGDSAVYLCASSPGDSPNTGELFFGEGSRLTVL.

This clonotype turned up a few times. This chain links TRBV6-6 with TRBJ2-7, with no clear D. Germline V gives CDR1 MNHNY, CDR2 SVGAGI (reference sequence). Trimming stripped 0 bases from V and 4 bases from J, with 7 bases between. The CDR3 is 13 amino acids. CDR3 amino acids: CASSYSFRYEQYF. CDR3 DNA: TGTGCCAGCAGTTACTCGTTTCGGTACGAGCAGTACTTC.

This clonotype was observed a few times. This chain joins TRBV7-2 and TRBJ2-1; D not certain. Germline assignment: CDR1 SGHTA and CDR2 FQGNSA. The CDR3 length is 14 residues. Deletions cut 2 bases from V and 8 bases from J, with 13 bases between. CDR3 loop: CASSLSIDRYEQFF. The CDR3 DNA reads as TGTGCCAGCAGCTTATCAATAGATAGGTATGAGCAGTTCTTC.

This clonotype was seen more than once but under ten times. CDR3 in amino acids: CASSDIGAMRRWDIQYF. CDR3 nucleotide sequence: TGTGCCAGCAGTGACATCGGCGCAATGCGGCGGTGGGACATTCAGTACTTC. The chain recombines TRBV27 with TRBJ2-4; unclear D gene. The V end was cut by 5 bases, the J end by 8 bases, with 25 bases between. In germline, CDR1 is MNHEY, CDR2 SMNVEV (reference sequence). CDR3 size: 17 residues.

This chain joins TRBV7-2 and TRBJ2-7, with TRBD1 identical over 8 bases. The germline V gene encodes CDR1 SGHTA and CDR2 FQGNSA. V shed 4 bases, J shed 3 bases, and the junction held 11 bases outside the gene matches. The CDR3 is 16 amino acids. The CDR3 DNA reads TGTGCCAGCAGCTGGGACAGGACTTTGGTGAGCTACGAGCAGTACTTC. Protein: CASSWDRTLVSYEQYF.

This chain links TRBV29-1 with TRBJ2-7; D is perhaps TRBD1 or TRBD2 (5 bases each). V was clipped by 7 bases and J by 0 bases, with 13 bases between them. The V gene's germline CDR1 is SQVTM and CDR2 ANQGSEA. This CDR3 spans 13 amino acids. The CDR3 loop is CSGRGAVSYEQYF. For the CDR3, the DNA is TGCAGCGGAAGAGGGGCGGTCTCCTACGAGCAGTACTTC.

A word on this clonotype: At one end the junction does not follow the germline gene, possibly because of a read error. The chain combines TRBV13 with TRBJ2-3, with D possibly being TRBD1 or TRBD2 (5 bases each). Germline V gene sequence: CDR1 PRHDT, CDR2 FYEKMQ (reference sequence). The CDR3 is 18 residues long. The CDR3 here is CASTLDAWGSRETDTQYF. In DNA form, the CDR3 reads TGTGCCAGCACCTTAGATGCGTGGGGGTCCCGGGAAACAGATACGCAGTATTTT.

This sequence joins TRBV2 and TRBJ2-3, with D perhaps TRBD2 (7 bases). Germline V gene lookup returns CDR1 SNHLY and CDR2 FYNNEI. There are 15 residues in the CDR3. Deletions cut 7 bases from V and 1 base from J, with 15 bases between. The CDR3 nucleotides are TGTGCCAGCAAACTAGGGGGGGTGTGCACAGATACGCAGTATTTT. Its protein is CASKLGGVCTDTQYF.

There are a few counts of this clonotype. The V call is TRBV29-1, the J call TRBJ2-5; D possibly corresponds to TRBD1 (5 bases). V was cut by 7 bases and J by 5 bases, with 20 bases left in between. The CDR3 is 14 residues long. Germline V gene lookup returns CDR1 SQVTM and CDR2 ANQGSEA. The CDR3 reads CSAFQGAGRETQYF. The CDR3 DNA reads TGCAGCGCATTCCAAGGGGCAGGCAGGGAGACCCAGTACTTC.

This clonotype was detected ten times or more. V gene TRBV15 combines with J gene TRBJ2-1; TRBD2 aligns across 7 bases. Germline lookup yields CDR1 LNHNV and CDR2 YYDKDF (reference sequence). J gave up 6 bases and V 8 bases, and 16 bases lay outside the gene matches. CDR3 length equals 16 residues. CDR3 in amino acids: CATYDFVGGSVNEQFF. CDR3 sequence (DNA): TGTGCCACCTACGATTTTGTGGGGGGGTCAGTCAATGAGCAGTTCTTC.

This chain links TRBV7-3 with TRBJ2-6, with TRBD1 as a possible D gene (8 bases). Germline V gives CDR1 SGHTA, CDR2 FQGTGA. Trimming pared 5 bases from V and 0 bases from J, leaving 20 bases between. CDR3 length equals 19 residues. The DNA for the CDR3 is TGTGCCAGCAGCCCGAGGGGGGGGACAGGCTCCTCTGGGGCCAACGTCCTGACTTTC. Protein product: CASSPRGGTGSSGANVLTF.

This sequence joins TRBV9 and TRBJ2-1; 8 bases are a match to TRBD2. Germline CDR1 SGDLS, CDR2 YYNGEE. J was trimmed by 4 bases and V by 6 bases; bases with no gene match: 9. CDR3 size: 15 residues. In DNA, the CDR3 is TGTGCCAGCAACAGCGGGGGCACGCCTTACAATGAGCAGTTCTTC. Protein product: CASNSGGTPYNEQFF. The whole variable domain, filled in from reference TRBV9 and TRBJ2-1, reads DSGVTQTPKHLITATGQRVTLRCSPRSGDLSVYWYQQSLDQGLQFLIQYYNGEERAKGNILERFSAQQFPDLHSELNLSSLELGDSALYFCASNSGGTPYNEQFFGPGTRLTVL.

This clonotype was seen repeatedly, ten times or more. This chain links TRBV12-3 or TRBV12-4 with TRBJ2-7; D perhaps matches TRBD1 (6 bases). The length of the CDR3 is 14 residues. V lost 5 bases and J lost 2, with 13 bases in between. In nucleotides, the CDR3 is TGTGCCAGCAGTACACAGGGTCGGGCCTACGAGCAGTACTTC. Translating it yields CASSTQGRAYEQYF.

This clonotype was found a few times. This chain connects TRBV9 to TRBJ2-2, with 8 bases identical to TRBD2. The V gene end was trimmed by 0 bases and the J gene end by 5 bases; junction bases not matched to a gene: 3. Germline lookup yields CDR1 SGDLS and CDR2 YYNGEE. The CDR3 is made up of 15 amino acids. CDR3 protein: CASSVAGGPTGELFF. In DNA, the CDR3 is TGTGCCAGCAGCGTAGCGGGGGGGCCTACCGGGGAGCTGTTTTTT.

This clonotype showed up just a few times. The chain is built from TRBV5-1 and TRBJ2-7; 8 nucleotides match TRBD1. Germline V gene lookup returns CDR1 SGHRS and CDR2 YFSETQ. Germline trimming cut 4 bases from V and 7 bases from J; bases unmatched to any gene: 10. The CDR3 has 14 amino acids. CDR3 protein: CASSQGQGREEQYF. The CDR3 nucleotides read TGCGCCAGCAGCCAAGGACAGGGTAGGGAAGAGCAGTACTTC.

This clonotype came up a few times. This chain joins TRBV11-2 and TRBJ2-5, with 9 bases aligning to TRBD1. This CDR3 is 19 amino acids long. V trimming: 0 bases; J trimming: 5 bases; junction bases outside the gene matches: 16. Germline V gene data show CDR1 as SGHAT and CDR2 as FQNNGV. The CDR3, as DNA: TGTGCCAGCAGCTTAGATCAGAATATCCGGGACAGGGTTCGGGAGACCCAGTACTTC. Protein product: CASSLDQNIRDRVRETQYF.

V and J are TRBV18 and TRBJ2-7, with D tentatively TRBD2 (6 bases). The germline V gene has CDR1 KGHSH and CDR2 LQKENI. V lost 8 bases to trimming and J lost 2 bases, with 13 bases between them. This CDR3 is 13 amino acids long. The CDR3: CASGQAGAYEQYF. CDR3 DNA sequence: TGTGCCAGCGGACAAGCGGGTGCCTACGAGCAGTACTTC.

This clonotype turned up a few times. This CDR3 is CAISQGSGTDTQYF. In DNA, the CDR3 is TGTGCCATCAGTCAGGGGTCGGGCACAGATACGCAGTATTTT. V usage is TRBV10-3 and J usage is TRBJ2-3, with a tentative D call TRBD1 (6 bases). Germline V gene sequence: CDR1 ENHRY, CDR2 SYGVKD. This CDR3 spans 14 amino acids. V was cut by 5 bases and J by 1 base, with 10 bases left in between.

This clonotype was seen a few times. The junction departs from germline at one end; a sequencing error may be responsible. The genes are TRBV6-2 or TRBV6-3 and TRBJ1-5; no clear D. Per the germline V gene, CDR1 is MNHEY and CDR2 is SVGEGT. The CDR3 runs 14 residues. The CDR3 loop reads CASRMVLSNQPQQF. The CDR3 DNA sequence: TGTGCCAGCAGGATGGTCCTGAGCAATCAGCCCCAGCAATTT.

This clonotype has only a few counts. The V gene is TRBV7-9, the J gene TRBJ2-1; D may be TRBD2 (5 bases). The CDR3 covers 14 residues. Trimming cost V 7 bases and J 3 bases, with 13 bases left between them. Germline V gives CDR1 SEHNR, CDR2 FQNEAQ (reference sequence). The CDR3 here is CASIPSGNYNEQFF. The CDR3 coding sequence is TGTGCCAGCATCCCGAGCGGTAACTACAATGAGCAGTTCTTC.

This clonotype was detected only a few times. CDR3 sequence: CASSQEVNGQETQYF. The CDR3 region has the DNA TGTGCCAGCAGCCAAGAAGTCAACGGGCAAGAGACCCAGTACTTC. The chain is built from TRBV4-2 and TRBJ2-5; D unresolved. The CDR3 is 15 residues long. Trimming pared 0 bases from V and 2 bases from J, leaving 10 bases between. The germline V gene encodes CDR1 LGHNA and CDR2 YNFKEQ.

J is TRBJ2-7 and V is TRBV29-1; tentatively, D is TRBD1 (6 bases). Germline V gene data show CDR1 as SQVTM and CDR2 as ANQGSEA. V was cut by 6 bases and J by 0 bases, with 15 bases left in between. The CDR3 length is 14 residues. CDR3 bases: TGCAGCGTGATCGACAGGCAGAGCTCCTACGAGCAGTACTTC. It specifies CSVIDRQSSYEQYF.

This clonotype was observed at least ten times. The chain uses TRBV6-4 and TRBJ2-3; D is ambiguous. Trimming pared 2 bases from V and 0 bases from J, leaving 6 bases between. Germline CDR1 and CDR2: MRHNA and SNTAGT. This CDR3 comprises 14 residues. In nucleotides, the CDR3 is TGTGCCAGCAGTGACGAGGACAGCACAGATACGCAGTATTTT. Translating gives CASSDEDSTDTQYF.

The CDR3 sequence: CATSRDPPAGGWGNTQYF. The CDR3 DNA is TGTGCCACCAGCAGAGATCCACCAGCGGGGGGATGGGGGAATACGCAGTATTTT. The V call is TRBV15, the J call TRBJ2-3; 9 nucleotides align to TRBD2. The CDR3 is 18 residues long. Germline loops: CDR1 LNHNV, CDR2 YYDKDF (reference sequence). V shed 0 bases and J 7 bases; nucleotides not matched to a gene: 14.

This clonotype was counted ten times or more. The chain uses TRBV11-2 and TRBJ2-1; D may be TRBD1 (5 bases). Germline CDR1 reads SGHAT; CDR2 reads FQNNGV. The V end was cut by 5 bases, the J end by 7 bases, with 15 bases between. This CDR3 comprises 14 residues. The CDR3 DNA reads TGTGCCAGCAGCCCTCCTGACAGAGCAAATGAGCAGTTCTTC. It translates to CASSPPDRANEQFF.